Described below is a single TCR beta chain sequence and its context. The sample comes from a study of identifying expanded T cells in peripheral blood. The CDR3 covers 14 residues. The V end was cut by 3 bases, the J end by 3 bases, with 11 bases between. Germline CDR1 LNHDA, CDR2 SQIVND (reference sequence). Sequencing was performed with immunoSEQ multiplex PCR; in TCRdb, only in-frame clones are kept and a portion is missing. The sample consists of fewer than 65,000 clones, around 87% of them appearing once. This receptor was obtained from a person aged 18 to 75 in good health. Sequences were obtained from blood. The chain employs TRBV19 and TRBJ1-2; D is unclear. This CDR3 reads CASSIPPGDYGYTF. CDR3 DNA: TGTGCCAGTAGTATCCCGCCAGGTGACTATGGCTACACCTTC.